This T cell receptor (beta chain) was retrieved from a study of blood T cells in healthy people across ages. Using a J-beta primer mix together with a sample-barcoded 5' primer, a second PCR was run for about 6 to 11 cycles. From the 5' RACE reads, TCRdb called clonotypes with MiXCR, one entry per CDR3 protein. This table has hundreds of thousands of distinct CDR3 sequences, roughly 50% appearing once. Study observations and caveats: The study found more naive CD4+ cells and higher diversity in long-lived than aged donors.

The germline V gene encodes CDR1 SQVTM and CDR2 ANQGSEA. There are 15 residues in the CDR3. V lost 2 bases and J 3 bases, leaving 15 bases between the germline ends. Notes on this clonotype: Its antigen is unidentified.

The chain couples TRBV29-1 to TRBJ2-3; D possibly corresponds to TRBD1 (5 bases). The receptor was derived from a man aged 35-49 years in good health. The sequenced sample was blood. CDR3 sequence reads: CSVERGVGLTDTQYF. The DNA for the CDR3 is TGCAGCGTTGAAAGGGGCGTGGGTCTGACAGATACGCAGTATTTT.